This T cell receptor (beta chain) was captured by sequencing in a study of T cell responses to AZD1222 COVID-19 vaccine. In this sample, this clone turned up a few times. Its antigen is not identified. Study findings and constraints: Increased Spike-specific TCR breadth and depth were observed after two AZD1222 doses. Among the donors, most were white British and more were female, and clonal diversity was possibly underestimated. Samples come after the peak T cell response, not at day 14.

The CDR3 extends over 18 amino acids. CDR1 and CDR2 from the germline V gene are LNHDA and SQIVND (reference sequence). Trimming removed 5 bases from V and 8 bases from J; junction bases left unmatched: 22. The table came from immunoSEQ multiplex PCR; TCRdb's copy has only in-frame clones and leaves some out. The profile shows around 130,000 clones, around 90% of them singletons. This TCR was sampled from an adult who received the AZD1222 COVID-19 vaccine. The specimen was peripheral blood, collected 28 days after the second AZD1222 dose. The chain carries TRBV19 and TRBJ1-2, with 8 bases fitting TRBD1. The CDR3 DNA sequence: TGTGCCAGTAGTCTTCATCCGGGACAGGCGATATCCTTTGAGGGCTACACCTTC. It specifies CASSLHPGQAISFEGYTF.